The clone carrying this T cell receptor (beta chain) was recorded once. These data are taken from a study of blood T cell repertoires in COVID-19. Study-wide context: The United States, Italy and Spain provided the acute and convalescent COVID-19 samples. T cells, B-cell-depleted T cells, or PBMCs supplied cDNA or gDNA.

The authors' processing: Amplified reference gene primers provided the basis for estimating nucleated cell counts. Clones were sequenced by immunoSEQ multiplex PCR, and TCRdb holds only the in-frame ones, with some missing. The V and J calls and clone size come from that table; D and trimming were worked out from the DNA. The table has about 130,000 clones, approximately 80% seen once. CDR3 size: 16 residues. Germline trimming cut 0 bases from V and 8 bases from J; bases unmatched to any gene: 8. The germline gives CDR1 LGHNA, CDR2 YNFKEQ. Sequenced: peripheral blood. This sequence was found in a woman between 55 and 75 years old with acute or convalescent COVID-19. The chain has TRBV4-2 and TRBJ1-4, with TRBD1 identical over 8 bases. The CDR3 region has the DNA TGTGCCAGCAGCCAAGATGTGGCAGGGGGCTACGAAAAACTGTTTTTT. Protein sequence: CASSQDVAGGYEKLFF.